The 13 T cell receptor beta chains below were found in one sample sequenced in a study of blood T cell repertoires in COVID-19. Clones were read by immunoSEQ multiplex PCR, and TCRdb kept only the in-frame ones, dropping some. The table records around 320,000 clones, 85% to 90% of them present only once. The source material was PBMCs or T cells enriched from blood (not recorded which). The receptors stem from a woman between 18 and 29 years old with acute COVID-19.

The gene calls are TRBV7-9 and TRBJ2-7; 11 bases agree with TRBD1. V gave up 6 bases and J gave up 5 bases; unmatched junction bases: 6. The germline CDR1 and CDR2 sequences are SEHNR and FQNEAQ (reference sequence). CDR3 size: 14 residues. In DNA form, the CDR3 reads TGTGCCAGCAGTTTCGGACAGGGGGCCCACGAGCAGTACTTC. Its protein product is CASSFGQGAHEQYF. The whole variable domain, filled in from reference TRBV7-9 and TRBJ2-7, reads DTGVSQNPRHKITKRGQNVTFRCDPISEHNRLYWYRQTLGQGPEFLTYFQNEAQLEKSRLLSDRFSAERPKGSFSTLEIQRTEQGDSAMYLCASSFGQGAHEQYFGPGTRLTVT.

The rearrangement uses TRBV28 and TRBJ2-1; D is unresolved. The V gene's germline CDR1 is MDHEN and CDR2 SYDVKM. V lost 6 bases to trimming and J lost 15 bases, with 15 bases between them. The CDR3 is 11 residues long. CDR3 DNA sequence: TGTGCCAGCAGAACCGACTCAGTCCCGTTCTTC. Protein: CASRTDSVPFF.

CDR3 in amino acids: CASSLSSAGGYGYTF. CDR3 in DNA: TGTGCCAGCAGTTTAAGCTCGGCAGGGGGCTATGGCTACACCTTC. This chain connects TRBV27 to TRBJ1-2; 7 bases line up with TRBD1. The V segment lost 2 bases and the J segment 4 bases; nucleotides outside the gene matches: 7. This CDR3 has 15 amino acids. Germline V lookup: CDR1 MNHEY, CDR2 SMNVEV (reference sequence).

The chain is built from TRBV5-1 and TRBJ1-4, with D possibly TRBD1 on 6 matching bases. Germline assignment: CDR1 SGHRS and CDR2 YFSETQ. The CDR3 sequence is 16 residues long. V gave up 4 bases and J gave up 8 bases, with 21 bases separating them. CDR3 nucleotides: TGCGCCAGCAGCCTCATGGACAGCGCCTCTGGGGAAAAACTGTTTTTT. Its protein product is CASSLMDSASGEKLFF.

The chain combines TRBV11-2 with TRBJ1-1; possibly TRBD1 for D (6 bases). The CDR3 has 15 amino acids. Trimming stripped 3 bases from V and 4 bases from J, with 15 bases between. Per the germline V gene, CDR1 is SGHAT and CDR2 is FQNNGV. CDR3 bases: TGTGCCAGCAGCTTCACCGGGACAACGGGCACTGAAGCTTTCTTT. Protein product: CASSFTGTTGTEAFF.

This clone was picked up a small number of times. J is TRBJ2-2 and V is TRBV24-1, with 14 bases fitting TRBD2. Per the germline V gene, CDR1 is KGHDR and CDR2 is SFDVKD. This CDR3 contains 18 residues. V lost 4 bases and J lost 5; bases outside the gene matches: 8. The CDR3 coding sequence is TGTGCCACCAGTGACCATGGACTAGCGGGAGGTTCTACCGGGGAGCTGTTTTTT. This codes for CATSDHGLAGGSTGELFF.

CDR3 loop: CASSTSGTSTDTQYF. Here the CDR3 DNA reads TGTGCCAGCTCCACGTCGGGGACTAGCACAGATACGCAGTATTTT. The chain is built from TRBV28 and TRBJ2-3; D perhaps matches TRBD2 (6 bases). The CDR3 is 15 amino acids. Looked up from germline, CDR1 is MDHEN and CDR2 is SYDVKM. Trimming removed 8 bases at V and 0 bases at J, with 15 bases between.

The chain carries TRBV7-3 and TRBJ2-2; D is possibly TRBD2 (6 bases). The CDR3 contains 17 residues. Germline V gene data show CDR1 as SGHTA and CDR2 as FQGTGA. Trimming shortened V by 6 bases and J by 5 bases, and 22 bases separated the two germline ends. The CDR3 DNA reads as TGTGCCAGCAGTTATACCCGGGACTCGATAGCGACCGGGGAGCTGTTTTTT. It encodes CASSYTRDSIATGELFF.

The chain is built from TRBV27 and TRBJ1-1; 9 bases agree with TRBD1. CDR1 and CDR2 (germline): MNHEY, SMNVEV (reference sequence). Trimming removed 4 bases from V and 4 bases from J; junction bases left unmatched: 10. The CDR3 has 16 amino acids. CDR3 in amino acids: CASSSVWGQGGTEAFF. In DNA form, the CDR3 reads TGTGCCAGCAGTTCCGTTTGGGGACAGGGAGGCACTGAAGCTTTCTTT.

The CDR3, as DNA: TGTGCCAGCAGCTCCTCCGGGATCGGGGGGGAGCTGTTTTTT. It specifies CASSSSGIGGELFF. The chain combines TRBV11-3 with TRBJ2-2; TRBD2 might be the D (5 bases). Germline V gives CDR1 SGHNT, CDR2 YENEEA. V was trimmed by 4 bases and J by 8 bases, leaving 14 bases between them. CDR3 length: 14 residues. The full variable domain, rest sourced from reference TRBV11-3 and TRBJ2-2, is EAGVVQSPRYKIIEKKQPVAFWCNPISGHNTLYWYLQNLGQGPELLIRYENEEAVDDSQLPKDRFSAERLKGVDSTLKIQPAELGDSAVYLCASSSSGIGGELFFGEGSRLTVL.

This clone appeared once. The chain combines TRBV19 with TRBJ1-5; D is unresolved. CDR3 length: 14 amino acids. Germline V gene lookup returns CDR1 LNHDA and CDR2 SQIVND (reference sequence). The V end was cut by 9 bases, the J end by 5 bases, with 17 bases between. Here the CDR3 reads CASRPTFGYQPQHF. For the CDR3, the DNA is TGTGCCAGCCGACCGACATTTGGTTATCAGCCCCAGCATTTT.

The chain links TRBV6-5 to TRBJ2-2, with TRBD1 identical over 9 bases. After removal of 6 bases from V and 7 bases from J, the junction contained 9 bases not matched to a gene. CDR3 length: 15 amino acids. CDR1 is MNHEY and CDR2 is SVGAGI in the germline V gene. CDR3 DNA sequence: TGTGCCAGCAGCCTACAGACAGGGGGTGGCGGGGAGCTGTTTTTT. Its translation: CASSLQTGGGGELFF.

This chain links TRBV9 with TRBJ2-3; possibly TRBD2 for D (6 bases). The germline V gene encodes CDR1 SGDLS and CDR2 YYNGEE. CDR3 length equals 16 residues. V was shortened by 3 bases and J by 6 bases, with 20 bases between the two germline ends. The CDR3 DNA reads TGTGCCAGCAGCGAGCCCCGACTAGGCCCCCGGGATACGCAGTATTTT. Its translation: CASSEPRLGPRDTQYF. The variable domain in full, completed from reference TRBV9 and TRBJ2-3, reads DSGVTQTPKHLITATGQRVTLRCSPRSGDLSVYWYQQSLDQGLQFLIQYYNGEERAKGNILERFSAQQFPDLHSELNLSSLELGDSALYFCASSEPRLGPRDTQYFGPGTRLTVL.